Below, 22 T cell receptor beta chains from the same sample are listed, as sequenced in a study of shared clonotypes between healthy human individuals. Sequencing used immunoSEQ multiplex PCR; TCRdb keeps in-frame clones, though not all of them. Of hundreds of thousands of clones in the sample, about 74% were seen once. The specimen sequenced was memory CD4+ T cells sorted from blood. Specified subset: CD45RA-negative fraction. The receptors were gathered from a woman aged 25 to 39 in good health.

This chain joins TRBV11-2 and TRBJ2-1; a possible D gene is TRBD1 (6 bases). CDR1 is SGHAT, CDR2 FQNNGV, per germline. This CDR3 spans 16 amino acids. The germline V and J ends were trimmed by 0 bases and 2 bases, with 11 bases remaining between them. The CDR3 DNA is TGTGCCAGCAGCTTAGAAGGCCAGGGGCCCTACAATGAGCAGTTCTTC. Protein sequence: CASSLEGQGPYNEQFF.

The chain uses TRBV11-2 and TRBJ2-7; weak D call: TRBD2 (6 bases). Trimming took 10 bases from V and 4 from J, leaving 20 bases between them. The germline CDR1 and CDR2 sequences are SGHAT and FQNNGV. The CDR3 is 14 residues long. CDR3 DNA: TGTGCCACACTCCCCGGGACTTCTAGATACGAGCAGTACTTC. Protein sequence: CATLPGTSRYEQYF.

In its sample, this clone was seen a few times. This chain joins TRBV5-1 and TRBJ1-1; a possible D gene is TRBD1 (5 bases). This CDR3 has 15 amino acids. The germline gives CDR1 SGHRS, CDR2 YFSETQ. V was clipped by 0 bases and J by 5 bases, with 14 bases between them. CDR3 in DNA: TGCGCCAGCAGCTTGGATGGGGGGAGAGGGACTGAAGCTTTCTTT. Its translation is CASSLDGGRGTEAFF.

The chain is built from TRBV28 and TRBJ2-7; weak D call: TRBD2 (6 bases). V lost 7 bases and J 3 bases, leaving 16 bases between the germline ends. Germline CDR1 MDHEN, CDR2 SYDVKM. CDR3 length equals 14 residues. The CDR3, as DNA: TGTGCCAGCACCCCTTTAACTAGCAGCTACGAGCAGTACTTC. Amino acid sequence: CASTPLTSSYEQYF.

The chain carries TRBV2 and TRBJ1-4, with D possibly matching TRBD1 (6 bases). CDR1 is SNHLY and CDR2 is FYNNEI in the germline V gene. The CDR3 is 14 residues long. V was pared by 8 bases and J by 3 bases, with 13 bases between. The CDR3 nucleotides read TGTGCCAGCGGGGACATGGATGCTAATGAAAAACTGTTTTTT. Translation: CASGDMDANEKLFF.

The chain uses TRBV5-1 and TRBJ2-1; D may correspond to TRBD1 or TRBD2 (5 bases each). The germline V and J ends were trimmed by 6 bases and 5 bases, with 18 bases remaining between them. Per the germline V gene, CDR1 is SGHRS and CDR2 is YFSETQ. The CDR3 is 15 residues long. For the CDR3, the DNA is TGCGCCAGCAAGCCAGGGCCGATCGGGGACAATGAGCAGTTCTTC. Residues: CASKPGPIGDNEQFF.

The CDR3: CASSASPGAGELFF. The CDR3 DNA follows: TGTGCCAGTAGTGCGAGCCCCGGGGCCGGGGAGCTGTTTTTT. The chain employs TRBV19 and TRBJ2-2; TRBD2 might be the D (5 bases). The length of the CDR3 is 14 residues. V lost 5 bases and J 6 bases, leaving 13 bases between the germline ends. From germline, CDR1 is LNHDA and CDR2 SQIVND (reference sequence).

V and J are TRBV10-2 and TRBJ2-3; either TRBD1 or TRBD2 may supply D (5 bases each). Germline lookup yields CDR1 WSHSY and CDR2 SAAADI. This CDR3 has 14 residues. Trimming left V 7 bases short and J 2 bases short, with 13 bases between. Here the CDR3 reads CASTGPRVTDTQYF. DNA for the CDR3: TGCGCCAGCACAGGGCCGAGGGTCACAGATACGCAGTATTTT.

The V call is TRBV6-1, the J call TRBJ1-1; D is unresolved. CDR1 is MNHNS, CDR2 SASEGT, per germline. Trimming shortened V by 2 bases and J by 5 bases, and 21 bases separated the two germline ends. CDR3 length: 17 amino acids. The CDR3 bases are TGTGCCAGCAGTGAATTCGCAGCAGGTGCGGCTAGGACTGAAGCTTTCTTT. Translated, it gives CASSEFAAGAARTEAFF.

The rearrangement uses TRBV27 and TRBJ2-7, with TRBD1 matching over 8 bases. There are 15 residues in the CDR3. The germline V gene has CDR1 MNHEY and CDR2 SMNVEV (reference sequence). The V segment lost 5 bases and the J segment 2 bases; nucleotides outside the gene matches: 8. CDR3 sequence reads: CASSIRTGNTYEQYF. The CDR3 coding sequence is TGTGCCAGCAGTATTCGGACAGGGAATACCTACGAGCAGTACTTC.

The rearrangement links TRBV18 to TRBJ2-5, with 9 bases aligning to TRBD1. This CDR3 is 14 amino acids long. The germline CDR1 and CDR2 sequences are KGHSH and LQKENI. V trimming: 3 bases; J trimming: 5 bases; junction bases outside the gene matches: 4. The CDR3 region is CASSPGQGWETQYF. CDR3 DNA: TGTGCCAGCTCACCGGGACAGGGATGGGAGACCCAGTACTTC. Full variable domain (missing parts from reference TRBV18 and TRBJ2-5): NAGVMQNPRHLVRRRGQEARLRCSPMKGHSHVYWYRQLPEEGLKFMVYLQKENIIDESGMPKERFSAEFPKEGPSILRIQQVVRGDSAAYFCASSPGQGWETQYFGPGTRLLVL.

A single count supports this clone. Written as DNA, the CDR3 is TGTGCCAGCAGTCCTCGGGGCGGCCTCAATCAGCCCCAGCATTTT. Translating gives CASSPRGGLNQPQHF. This sequence joins TRBV28 and TRBJ1-5; perhaps TRBD1 as D (5 bases). Trimming shortened V by 5 bases and J by 3 bases, and 14 bases separated the two germline ends. Germline V gives CDR1 MDHEN, CDR2 SYDVKM. This CDR3 contains 15 residues.

The chain employs TRBV6-5 and TRBJ2-1; no clear D. This CDR3 has 13 residues. Germline CDR1 and CDR2: MNHEY and SVGAGI. V shed 0 bases and J shed 8 bases, with 8 bases lying between them. In nucleotides, the CDR3 is TGTGCCAGCAGTTACTCGATAGGGCATGAGCAGTTCTTC. It is translated as CASSYSIGHEQFF.

The rearrangement joins TRBV18 to TRBJ2-2; D is undetermined. Trimming removed 3 bases at V and 6 bases at J, with 17 bases between. The V gene's germline CDR1 is KGHSH and CDR2 LQKENI. This CDR3 comprises 16 residues. CDR3: CASSPLVIRNSGELFF. The CDR3 nucleotides read TGTGCCAGCTCACCTTTGGTCATAAGGAATTCCGGGGAGCTGTTTTTT.

This clone has more than one count but fewer than ten. This CDR3 is also generated by other DNA sequences in the sample. The chain is built from TRBV19 and TRBJ2-1, with D unclear. Trimming shortened V by 3 bases and J by 4 bases, and 7 bases separated the two germline ends. This CDR3 comprises 13 residues. Germline V gives CDR1 LNHDA, CDR2 SQIVND (reference sequence). The DNA for the CDR3 is TGTGCCAGTAGTATCTCTGGGTACAATGAGCAGTTCTTC. Protein: CASSISGYNEQFF. The variable domain in full, with the rest retrieved from reference TRBV19 and TRBJ2-1, is DGGITQSPKYLFRKEGQNVTLSCEQNLNHDAMYWYRQDPGQGLRLIYYSQIVNDFQKGDIAEGYSVSREKKESFPLTVTSAQKNPTAFYLCASSISGYNEQFFGPGTRLTVL.

V and J are TRBV12-5 and TRBJ1-1; D call uncertain. Germline lookup yields CDR1 LGHNT and CDR2 FRNRAP. The ends were cut back, 7 bases at V and 4 bases at J, with 13 bases in the middle. This CDR3 is built from 13 residues. The CDR3 sequence: CASAQDLSTEAFF. The CDR3 DNA reads as TGTGCTAGTGCCCAGGACTTGAGCACTGAAGCTTTCTTT.

This clone was counted once. This sequence joins TRBV5-6 and TRBJ2-5; D unresolved. The CDR3 loop spans 15 amino acids. Trimming pared 4 bases from V and 4 bases from J, leaving 17 bases between. CDR1 SGHDT and CDR2 YYEEEE come from the germline V gene. The CDR3 loop reads CASSADWSNSETQYF. The CDR3 DNA reads as TGTGCCAGCAGCGCCGACTGGTCTAATTCAGAGACCCAGTACTTC.

The chain carries TRBV5-1 and TRBJ1-4; TRBD1 might be the D (6 bases). The CDR3 consists of 15 residues. The V gene lost 4 bases and the J gene lost 8 bases, with 18 bases spanning the gap. The germline CDR1 and CDR2 sequences are SGHRS and YFSETQ. The DNA for the CDR3 is TGCGCCAGCAGCCCGGAAACAGGGTTGAGGGAAAAACTGTTTTTT. This encodes CASSPETGLREKLFF.

The gene calls are TRBV27 and TRBJ1-1; D not resolved. Trimming pared 2 bases from V and 4 bases from J, leaving 14 bases between. The germline gives CDR1 MNHEY, CDR2 SMNVEV (reference sequence). This CDR3 has 15 amino acids. CDR3 nucleotide sequence: TGTGCCAGCAGTTTACTTGGGAACGGAGTCACTGAAGCTTTCTTT. Amino acid sequence: CASSLLGNGVTEAFF.

The chain couples TRBV4-1 to TRBJ2-5; unclear D gene. There are 13 residues in the CDR3. Germline V lookup: CDR1 MGHRA, CDR2 YSYEKL. Deletions cut 2 bases from V and 5 bases from J, with 9 bases between. In DNA form, the CDR3 reads TGCGCCAGCAGCCAACTGGTACGGGAGACCCAGTACTTC. The encoded protein is CASSQLVRETQYF.

This clone was detected only a few times. The J gene is TRBJ1-1, the V gene TRBV11-2; D may be TRBD1 (5 bases). Germline CDR1 SGHAT, CDR2 FQNNGV. This CDR3 has 13 amino acids. Trimming took 7 bases from V and 5 from J, leaving 14 bases between them. Here the CDR3 reads CASTLGGVTEAFF. CDR3 DNA: TGTGCCAGCACTTTAGGAGGGGTAACTGAAGCTTTCTTT. Variable domain in full (rest from reference TRBV11-2 and TRBJ1-1): EAGVAQSPRYKIIEKRQSVAFWCNPISGHATLYWYQQILGQGPKLLIQFQNNGVVDDSQLPKDRFSAERLKGVDSTLKIQPAKLEDSAVYLCASTLGGVTEAFFGQGTRLTVV.

In this sample, this clone turned up a few times. As DNA, the CDR3 is TGTGCCAGCAAACGAGAGCCAGGGGATAATTACGAGCAGTACTTC. It yields the protein CASKREPGDNYEQYF. The chain uses TRBV6-4 and TRBJ2-7; TRBD1 is a possible D gene (6 bases). From germline, CDR1 is MRHNA and CDR2 SNTAGT. CDR3 size: 15 residues. Trimming pared 7 bases from V and 4 bases from J, leaving 20 bases between.